This T cell receptor (beta chain) is drawn from a study of CD4 T cells in relation to SARS-CoV-2 and coronaviruses. Some clones are missing from TCRdb's copy, which holds only in-frame ones; the method was immunoSEQ multiplex PCR. This table holds 40,000 or so clones, approximately 83% found once. CDR1 is SGHTA, CDR2 FQGTGA, per germline. The CDR3 has 17 amino acids. Trimming took 1 base from V and 5 from J; bases not matched to a gene: 9. The specimen sequenced was memory CD4+ T cells from PBMCs. This clonotype was obtained from an adult with COVID-19. The rearrangement uses TRBV7-3 and TRBJ2-3; 10 nucleotides agree with TRBD2. The CDR3 nucleotides read TGTGCCAGCAGCTTAATTAGGGCTAGCGGGAGTCTAGATACGCAGTATTTT. This encodes CASSLIRASGSLDTQYF.